What follows are 14 T cell receptor beta chains derived from one specimen sequenced in a study of PD-L1 blockade in urothelial cancer. Sequencing used immunoSEQ multiplex PCR; TCRdb keeps in-frame clones, though not all of them. The top ten clones hold approximately 16% of a sample with some 51,000 clones, around 85% of them seen once. Material: PBMCs, obtained around atezolizumab (anti-PD-L1) treatment. These receptors came from a man aged 60 to 75 with urothelial cancer.

This chain links TRBV7-2 with TRBJ2-3; possible D gene TRBD2, 5 bases. Germline CDR1 reads SGHTA; CDR2 reads FQGNSA. Trimming stripped 2 bases from V and 2 bases from J, with 14 bases between. The CDR3 spans 16 residues. The DNA of the CDR3 is TGTGCCAGCAGCTTAAACGCGGGCCTTTCCACAGATACGCAGTATTTT. Translated, it gives CASSLNAGLSTDTQYF.

This chain joins TRBV6-1 and TRBJ1-1; D gene unclear. Germline V gene lookup returns CDR1 MNHNS and CDR2 SASEGT. V was clipped by 3 bases and J by 5 bases, with 10 bases between them. The CDR3 runs to 13 residues. CDR3 sequence (DNA): TGTGCCAGCAGTGATGGGAGCGGGACTGAAGCTTTCTTT. Translation gives CASSDGSGTEAFF.

The chain joins TRBV5-5 to TRBJ2-7, with TRBD1 matching over 8 bases. The V segment lost 2 bases and the J segment 5 bases; nucleotides outside the gene matches: 12. CDR3 length equals 16 residues. Germline V gene lookup returns CDR1 SGHKS and CDR2 YYEKEE (reference sequence). CDR3 loop: CASSFQATGEIDEQYF. In DNA, the CDR3 is TGTGCCAGCAGCTTTCAAGCGACAGGGGAAATAGACGAGCAGTACTTC.

The chain carries TRBV27 and TRBJ1-1; D not certain. V was clipped by 10 bases and J by 5 bases, with 14 bases between them. The CDR3 loop spans 12 amino acids. The germline V gene has CDR1 MNHEY and CDR2 SMNVEV (reference sequence). The CDR3 here is CATSTGYTEAFF. The CDR3 DNA reads TGTGCCACCTCAACGGGTTATACTGAAGCTTTCTTT.

The chain couples TRBV7-2 to TRBJ1-5; D remains ambiguous. The V and J ends lost 2 bases and 5 bases respectively, with 7 bases between them. There are 13 residues in the CDR3. CDR1 and CDR2 from the germline V gene are SGHTA and FQGNSA. The CDR3 region is CASSLSGDQPQHF. CDR3 coding DNA: TGTGCCAGCAGCTTATCCGGGGATCAGCCCCAGCATTTT.

This rearrangement joins TRBV2 to TRBJ1-2; tentatively, D is TRBD1 (6 bases). The ends were cut back, 3 bases at V and 4 bases at J, with 18 bases in the middle. CDR3 length: 16 residues. Germline assignment: CDR1 SNHLY and CDR2 FYNNEI. CDR3 coding DNA: TGTGCCAGCAGTGACAAGGGTCGGGACATAATCTATGGCTACACCTTC. This sequence encodes CASSDKGRDIIYGYTF.

This chain joins TRBV6-5 and TRBJ2-7; tentative D call: TRBD1 (5 bases). V shed 4 bases and J shed 2 bases, with 15 bases lying between them. Germline CDR1 reads MNHEY; CDR2 reads SVGAGI. CDR3 length: 15 amino acids. The CDR3 sequence is CASSLGQGKTYEQYF. The CDR3 DNA reads TGTGCCAGCAGTTTAGGACAAGGGAAAACCTACGAGCAGTACTTC.

V gene TRBV9 combines with J gene TRBJ2-5; D is possibly TRBD1 (8 bases). In germline, CDR1 is SGDLS, CDR2 YYNGEE. V lost 4 bases, J lost 2 bases, and 18 bases lay in between. This CDR3 has 16 amino acids. The CDR3 sequence: CASSPGGLAAQETQYF. The CDR3 DNA reads TGTGCCAGCAGCCCAGGGGGCCTAGCGGCACAAGAGACCCAGTACTTC.

The chain recombines TRBV28 with TRBJ2-7, with 10 bases matching TRBD2. The trim removed 5 bases at V and 0 bases at J, leaving 1 base unmatched. The CDR3 is 14 residues long. The germline CDR1 and CDR2 sequences are MDHEN and SYDVKM. This CDR3 is CASSIAGGSYEQYF. In DNA form, the CDR3 reads TGTGCCAGCAGTATAGCGGGAGGCTCCTACGAGCAGTACTTC.

This clone was detected only once. The chain combines TRBV29-1 with TRBJ2-1; 9 bases match TRBD1. This CDR3 has 11 amino acids. J was trimmed by 6 bases and V by 7 bases; bases with no gene match: 1. Per the germline V gene, CDR1 is SQVTM and CDR2 is ANQGSEA. This CDR3 reads CSAGQGNEQFF. In DNA form, the CDR3 reads TGCAGCGCGGGACAGGGCAATGAGCAGTTCTTC.

The chain is built from TRBV12-5 and TRBJ1-6; D is unresolved. The CDR3 has 17 residues. The germline V gene encodes CDR1 LGHNT and CDR2 FRNRAP. Trimming removed 1 base from V and 0 bases from J, with 10 bases in between. The CDR3 protein is CASGLDLTSSYNSPLHF. The CDR3 coding sequence is TGTGCTAGTGGTTTGGATCTTACAAGCTCCTATAATTCACCCCTCCACTTT.

CDR3 sequence: CASSSADRRHTGELFF. CDR3 coding DNA: TGTGCCAGTAGTAGCGCAGACCGCAGGCACACCGGGGAGCTGTTTTTT. The chain is built from TRBV19 and TRBJ2-2; D is uncertain. CDR1 and CDR2 from the germline V gene are LNHDA and SQIVND (reference sequence). V gave up 4 bases and J gave up 3 bases, with 15 bases separating them. The CDR3 has 16 residues.

This clone was seen just once. This sequence joins TRBV19 and TRBJ2-1; tentative D call: TRBD1 (5 bases). The germline V and J ends were trimmed by 8 bases and 9 bases, with 14 bases remaining between them. CDR1 is LNHDA and CDR2 is SQIVND in the germline V gene (reference sequence). The CDR3 has 12 amino acids. The CDR3 sequence is CASGTGQGEQFF. CDR3 sequence (DNA): TGTGCCAGTGGAACAGGTCAAGGTGAGCAGTTCTTC.

The chain uses TRBV11-3 and TRBJ2-6, with no clear D. This CDR3 has 13 residues. The V end was cut by 4 bases, the J end by 3 bases, with 4 bases between. Per the germline V gene, CDR1 is SGHNT and CDR2 is YENEEA. CDR3 nucleotides: TGTGCCAGCAGCTCAGGTGGGGCCAACGTCCTGACTTTC. Its translation is CASSSGGANVLTF.